Presented here are 13 T cell receptor beta chains from one specimen sequenced in a study of cytomegalovirus exposure and HLA in healthy donors. 13 Jbeta primers and 60 Vbeta primers were used for the PCR. The repertoire was sequenced with immunoSEQ multiplex PCR; TCRdb's copy has only in-frame clones and lacks some. The sample holds over 150,000 clones, 70% to 75% seen once. The specimen sequenced was PBMCs. Receptors were obtained from a woman aged 25 to 39 in good health and CMV-seropositive.

CDR3 DNA sequence: TGTGCCACCAGCAACACCGGGACAAGGGAGGAAAAACTGTTTTTT. Translating gives CATSNTGTREEKLFF. The V call is TRBV15, the J call TRBJ1-4, with D perhaps matching TRBD1 (6 bases). The CDR3 consists of 15 residues. Between the trimmed V and J ends, which lost 4 bases and 8 bases, there was a span of 17 bases. Germline V gives CDR1 LNHNV, CDR2 YYDKDF (reference sequence).

CDR3 residues: CASAPGGADYGYTF. CDR3 in DNA: TGTGCCAGCGCCCCAGGGGGCGCGGACTATGGCTACACCTTC. The chain combines TRBV28 with TRBJ1-2; 8 bases agree with TRBD1. The germline CDR1 and CDR2 sequences are MDHEN and SYDVKM. The V segment lost 8 bases and the J segment 3 bases; nucleotides outside the gene matches: 8. This CDR3 has 14 amino acids.

This chain joins TRBV29-1 and TRBJ2-7; 13 bases align to TRBD2. Unmatched junction bases numbered 9, after V lost 7 bases and J lost 6 bases. CDR3 length: 14 residues. The V gene's germline CDR1 is SQVTM and CDR2 ANQGSEA. CDR3 in amino acids: CSATKTSGRSEQYF. The CDR3 bases are TGCAGCGCCACCAAGACTAGCGGGAGGAGCGAGCAGTACTTC.

This chain connects TRBV10-2 to TRBJ1-2, with TRBD1 as a possible D gene (5 bases). The V gene lost 0 bases and the J gene lost 9 bases, with 14 bases spanning the gap. This CDR3 contains 14 residues. CDR1 and CDR2 (germline): WSHSY, SAAADI. CDR3: CASSESQGPESYTF. CDR3 nucleotides: TGCGCCAGCAGTGAGTCCCAGGGTCCTGAGAGCTACACCTTC.

This sequence joins TRBV29-1 and TRBJ2-1; D is uncertain. V shed 7 bases and J shed 3 bases, with 7 bases lying between them. Germline V gene data show CDR1 as SQVTM and CDR2 as ANQGSEA. CDR3 length equals 11 residues. The DNA for the CDR3 is TGCAGCGGGTGGAGCTACAATGAGCAGTTCTTC. Its protein product is CSGWSYNEQFF.

The chain is built from TRBV19 and TRBJ2-1; the D gene is possibly TRBD2 (6 bases). The V end was cut by 5 bases, the J end by 5 bases, with 10 bases between. CDR1 is LNHDA, CDR2 SQIVND, per germline (reference sequence). This CDR3 contains 13 residues. In DNA, the CDR3 is TGTGCCAGTAGTTCTGGGGGGAACAATGAGCAGTTCTTC. This translates into CASSSGGNNEQFF.

The chain recombines TRBV9 with TRBJ2-5; 8 nucleotides match TRBD2. This CDR3 spans 15 amino acids. The germline CDR1 and CDR2 sequences are SGDLS and YYNGEE. J gave up 2 bases and V 0 bases, and 3 bases lay outside the gene matches. CDR3 coding DNA: TGTGCCAGCAGCGTAGGACTAGCGACACAAGAGACCCAGTACTTC. Amino acid sequence: CASSVGLATQETQYF.

The gene calls are TRBV15 and TRBJ2-7; no clear D gene. Looked up from germline, CDR1 is LNHNV and CDR2 is YYDKDF (reference sequence). V lost 3 bases and J 6 bases, leaving 12 bases between the germline ends. The CDR3 is 13 amino acids. In DNA, the CDR3 is TGTGCCACCAGCAGGGCTCGGGTGAGCGAGCAGTACTTC. Translated: CATSRARVSEQYF.

This chain links TRBV29-1 with TRBJ2-1; 9 nucleotides line up with TRBD2. In germline, CDR1 is SQVTM, CDR2 ANQGSEA. CDR3 length equals 14 residues. Trimming cost V 5 bases and J 5 bases; bases outside gene matches: 7. Written as DNA, the CDR3 is TGCAGCGTTCTACTGGGACTAGCAGACAATGAGCAGTTCTTC. Protein product: CSVLLGLADNEQFF.

The gene calls are TRBV5-8 and TRBJ1-2; possibly TRBD1 for D (6 bases). CDR3 size: 13 residues. Germline assignment: CDR1 SGHTS and CDR2 YDEGEE. V shed 0 bases and J shed 8 bases, with 11 bases lying between them. In nucleotides, the CDR3 is TGTGCCAGCAGCTTGGGGACAGCCAAGGGCTACACCTTC. Translating gives CASSLGTAKGYTF.

This chain uses TRBV11-2 with TRBJ1-1, with TRBD1 matching 8 bases. With V trimmed by 6 bases and J by 5 bases, 11 bases remained unmatched. This CDR3 has 15 residues. Looked up from germline, CDR1 is SGHAT and CDR2 is FQNNGV. In nucleotides, the CDR3 is TGTGCCAGCAGAATTTCGACAGGGGCCGGTACTGAAGCTTTCTTT. This sequence encodes CASRISTGAGTEAFF. The variable domain in full, completed from reference TRBV11-2 and TRBJ1-1, reads EAGVAQSPRYKIIEKRQSVAFWCNPISGHATLYWYQQILGQGPKLLIQFQNNGVVDDSQLPKDRFSAERLKGVDSTLKIQPAKLEDSAVYLCASRISTGAGTEAFFGQGTRLTVV.

The table lists this clone with a count of one. The rearrangement joins TRBV4-2 to TRBJ2-1, with TRBD2 identical over 12 bases. This CDR3 is 18 amino acids long. Germline V gene sequence: CDR1 LGHNA, CDR2 YNFKEQ. The trim removed 1 base at V and 6 bases at J, leaving 10 bases unmatched. The CDR3 region is CASSQGTLAGGVRNEQFF. CDR3 bases: TGTGCCAGCAGCCAAGGGACACTAGCGGGAGGCGTTCGCAATGAGCAGTTCTTC.

The rearrangement joins TRBV27 to TRBJ1-1; TRBD1 might be the D (6 bases). V lost 6 bases, J lost 1 base, and 9 bases lay in between. Germline V gene lookup returns CDR1 MNHEY and CDR2 SMNVEV (reference sequence). There are 13 residues in the CDR3. CDR3 protein: CASSWTANTEAFF. CDR3 nucleotide sequence: TGTGCCAGCAGCTGGACAGCGAACACTGAAGCTTTCTTT.